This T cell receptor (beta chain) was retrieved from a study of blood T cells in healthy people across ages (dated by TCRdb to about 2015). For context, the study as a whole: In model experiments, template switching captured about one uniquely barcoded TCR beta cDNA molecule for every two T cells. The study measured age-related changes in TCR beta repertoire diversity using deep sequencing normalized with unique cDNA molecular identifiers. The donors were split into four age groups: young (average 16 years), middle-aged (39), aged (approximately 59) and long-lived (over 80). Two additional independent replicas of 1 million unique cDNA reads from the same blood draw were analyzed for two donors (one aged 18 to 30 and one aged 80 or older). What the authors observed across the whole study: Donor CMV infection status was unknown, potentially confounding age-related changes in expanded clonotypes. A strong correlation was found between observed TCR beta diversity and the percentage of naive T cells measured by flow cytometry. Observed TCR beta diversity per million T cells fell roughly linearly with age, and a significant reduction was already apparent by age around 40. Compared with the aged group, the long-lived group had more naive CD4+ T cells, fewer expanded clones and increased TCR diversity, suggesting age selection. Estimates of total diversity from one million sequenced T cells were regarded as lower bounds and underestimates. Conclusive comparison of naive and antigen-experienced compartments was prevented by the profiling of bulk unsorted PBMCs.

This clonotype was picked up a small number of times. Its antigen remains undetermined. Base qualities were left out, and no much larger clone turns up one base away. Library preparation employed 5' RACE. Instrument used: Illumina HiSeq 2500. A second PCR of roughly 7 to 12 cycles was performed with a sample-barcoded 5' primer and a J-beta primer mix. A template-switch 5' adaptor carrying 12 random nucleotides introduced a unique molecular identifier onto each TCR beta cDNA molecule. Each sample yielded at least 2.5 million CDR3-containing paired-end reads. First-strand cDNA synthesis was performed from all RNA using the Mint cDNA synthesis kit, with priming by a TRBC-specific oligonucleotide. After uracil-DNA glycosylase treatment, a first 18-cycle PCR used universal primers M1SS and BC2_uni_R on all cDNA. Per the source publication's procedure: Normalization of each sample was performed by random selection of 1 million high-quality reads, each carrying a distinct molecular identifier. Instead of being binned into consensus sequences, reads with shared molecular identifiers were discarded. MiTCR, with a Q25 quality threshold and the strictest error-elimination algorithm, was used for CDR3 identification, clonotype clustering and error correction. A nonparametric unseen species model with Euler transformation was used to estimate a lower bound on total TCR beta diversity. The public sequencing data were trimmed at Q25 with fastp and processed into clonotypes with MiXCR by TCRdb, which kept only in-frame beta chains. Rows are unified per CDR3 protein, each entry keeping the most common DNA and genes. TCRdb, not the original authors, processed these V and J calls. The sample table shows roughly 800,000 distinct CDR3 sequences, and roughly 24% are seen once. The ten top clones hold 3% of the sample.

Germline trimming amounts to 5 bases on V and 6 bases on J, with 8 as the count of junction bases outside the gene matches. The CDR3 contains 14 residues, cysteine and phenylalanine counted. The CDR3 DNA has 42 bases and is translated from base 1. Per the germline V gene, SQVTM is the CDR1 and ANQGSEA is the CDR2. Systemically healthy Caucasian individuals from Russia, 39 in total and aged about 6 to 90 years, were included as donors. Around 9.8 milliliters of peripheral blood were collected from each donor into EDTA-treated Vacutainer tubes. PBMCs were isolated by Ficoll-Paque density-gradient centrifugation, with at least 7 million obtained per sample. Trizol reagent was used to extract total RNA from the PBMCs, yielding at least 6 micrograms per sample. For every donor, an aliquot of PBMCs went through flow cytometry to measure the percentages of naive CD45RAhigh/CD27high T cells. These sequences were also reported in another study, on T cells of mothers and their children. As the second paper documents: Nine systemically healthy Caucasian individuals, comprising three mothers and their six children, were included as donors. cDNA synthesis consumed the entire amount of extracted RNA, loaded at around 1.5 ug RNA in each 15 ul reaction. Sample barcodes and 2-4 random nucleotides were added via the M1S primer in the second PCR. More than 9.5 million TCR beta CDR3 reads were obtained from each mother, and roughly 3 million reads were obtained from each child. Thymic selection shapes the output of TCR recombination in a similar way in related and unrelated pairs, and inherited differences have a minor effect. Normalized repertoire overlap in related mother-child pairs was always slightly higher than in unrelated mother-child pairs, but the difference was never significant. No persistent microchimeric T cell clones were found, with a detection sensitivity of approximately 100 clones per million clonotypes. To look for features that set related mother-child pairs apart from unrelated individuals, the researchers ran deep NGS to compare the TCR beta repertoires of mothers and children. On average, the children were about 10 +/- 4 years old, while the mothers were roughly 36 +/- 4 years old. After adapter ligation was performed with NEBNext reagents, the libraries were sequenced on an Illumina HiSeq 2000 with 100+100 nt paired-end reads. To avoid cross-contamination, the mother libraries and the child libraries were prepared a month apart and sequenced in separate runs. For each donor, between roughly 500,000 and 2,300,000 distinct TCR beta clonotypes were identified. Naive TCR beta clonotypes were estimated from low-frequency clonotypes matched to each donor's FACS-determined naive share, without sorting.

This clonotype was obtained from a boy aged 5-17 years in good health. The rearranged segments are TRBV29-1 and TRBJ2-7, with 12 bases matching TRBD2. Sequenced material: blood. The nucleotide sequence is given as TGCAGCGTTTTCGCTAGCGGGGGGGATCGCGAGCAGTACTTC. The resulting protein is CSVFASGGDREQYF.